Listed here are 26 T cell receptor beta chains from one sample, sequenced in a study of shared clonotypes between healthy human individuals. Naive CD8 cells comprised CD45RO-negative, CCR7-positively selected cells, excluding terminally differentiated effector memory CD45RA+ cells. The repertoire was sequenced with immunoSEQ multiplex PCR; TCRdb's copy has only in-frame clones and lacks some. Among approximately 590,000 clones listed, about 95% were seen once. The sample taken for sequencing was naive CD8+ T cells sorted from blood. These receptors were obtained from a woman aged 30 to 39 in good health.

This sequence joins TRBV28 and TRBJ2-6; tentative D call: TRBD1 (5 bases). This CDR3 has 16 amino acids. Germline V gives CDR1 MDHEN, CDR2 SYDVKM. V was clipped by 2 bases and J by 6 bases, with 14 bases between them. The CDR3 region has the DNA TGTGCCAGCAGTTTACATTCAGGGCAGGTGGCCAACGTCCTGACTTTC. It codes for CASSLHSGQVANVLTF.

This chain connects TRBV5-6 to TRBJ2-3; D is uncertain. Germline values: CDR1 SGHDT, CDR2 YYEEEE. V was cut by 4 bases and J by 6 bases, with 15 bases left in between. The CDR3 has 14 amino acids. Written as DNA, the CDR3 is TGTGCCAGCAGCCCTGATGTGGAAGGGGATACGCAGTATTTT. It specifies CASSPDVEGDTQYF. Variable domain in full (rest from reference TRBV5-6 and TRBJ2-3): DAGVTQSPTHLIKTRGQQVTLRCSPKSGHDTVSWYQQALGQGPQFIFQYYEEEERQRGNFPDRFSGHQFPNYSSELNVNALLLGDSALYLCASSPDVEGDTQYFGPGTRLTVL.

This clone was seen once. At one end, the junction sequence differs from germline, possibly due to a read error. The chain recombines TRBV5-6 with TRBJ1-3; unclear D gene. Germline V gene data show CDR1 as SGHDT and CDR2 as YYEEEE. The length of the CDR3 is 15 residues. The CDR3 DNA sequence: TGTGCCGGCAGCCCCGACGGAAGCTCTGGAAACACCATATATTTT. It translates to CAGSPDGSSGNTIYF.

The rearrangement joins TRBV27 to TRBJ1-2; TRBD1 is a possible D gene (5 bases). V dropped 4 bases and J dropped 7 bases, with 13 bases sitting between them. Germline assignment: CDR1 MNHEY and CDR2 SMNVEV (reference sequence). CDR3 size: 13 residues. Here the CDR3 DNA reads TGTGCCAGCAGTTCCTGGCAGGGCGGTGGCTACACCTTC. Translated: CASSSWQGGGYTF.

The chain joins TRBV6-5 to TRBJ2-7; 10 bases line up with TRBD1. The CDR3 loop spans 14 amino acids. V dropped 6 bases and J dropped 6; count of bases not matched to a gene: 8. Looked up from germline, CDR1 is MNHEY and CDR2 is SVGAGI. CDR3 bases: TGTGCCAGCAGACCGGGACAGGGGTTGAGCGAGCAGTACTTC. The encoded protein is CASRPGQGLSEQYF.

This chain connects TRBV27 to TRBJ2-2; 9 bases line up with TRBD2. This CDR3 is built from 16 residues. The V and J ends lost 4 bases and 4 bases, in that order; junction bases with no gene match: 7. CDR1 is MNHEY and CDR2 is SMNVEV in the germline V gene (reference sequence). The CDR3 bases are TGTGCCAGCAGTTCGTTAGCGGGAGTGAGCACCGGGGAGCTGTTTTTT. Protein sequence: CASSSLAGVSTGELFF.

The rearrangement joins TRBV7-9 to TRBJ1-1; 7 bases line up with TRBD1. The CDR3 runs to 15 residues. CDR1 is SEHNR and CDR2 is FQNEAQ in the germline V gene (reference sequence). V shed 4 bases, J shed 3 bases, and the junction held 8 bases outside the gene matches. Here the CDR3 reads CASSYMGQSYTEAFF. The DNA of the CDR3 is TGTGCCAGCAGCTACATGGGACAGAGTTACACTGAAGCTTTCTTT.

The chain combines TRBV4-1 with TRBJ2-7; 8 positions agree with TRBD1. V lost 6 bases, J lost 4 bases, and 11 bases stayed unmatched. Germline V CDR1 and CDR2: MGHRA, YSYEKL. CDR3 length equals 15 residues. The CDR3 DNA follows: TGCGCCAGCAGTAAAATACAGGGGGTTTCGTACGAGCAGTACTTC. It encodes CASSKIQGVSYEQYF.

This chain uses TRBV30 with TRBJ2-5; 12 bases match TRBD2. This CDR3 region has 15 residues. After removal of 3 bases from V and 1 base from J, the junction contained 3 bases not matched to a gene. Per the germline V gene, CDR1 is GTSNPN and CDR2 is SVGIG (reference sequence). Here the CDR3 DNA reads TGTGCCTGGAGCACGGGACTAGCGGGCCAAGAGACCCAGTACTTC. It yields the protein CAWSTGLAGQETQYF.

This clone has only one observation. This rearrangement joins TRBV6-1 to TRBJ1-5, with D uncertain. The germline V gene has CDR1 MNHNS and CDR2 SASEGT. The CDR3 spans 15 residues. Trimming took off 6 bases at V and 0 bases at J, with 12 bases between the two ends. The CDR3 DNA reads as TGTGCCAGCAGAGTAGAGTCCGTTAGCAATCAGCCCCAGCATTTT. It codes for CASRVESVSNQPQHF.

In this sample, this clone turned up once. This chain joins TRBV5-1 and TRBJ2-7; TRBD1 might be the D (5 bases). The CDR3 length is 13 residues. Trimming stripped 6 bases from V and 5 bases from J, with 15 bases between. The V gene's germline CDR1 is SGHRS and CDR2 YFSETQ. The CDR3 bases are TGCGCCAGCATGGCGGACCTGGGGCACGAGCAGTACTTC. Amino acid sequence: CASMADLGHEQYF.

The chain links TRBV28 to TRBJ1-1; 7 bases fit TRBD1. This CDR3 comprises 14 residues. V shed 3 bases, J shed 3 bases, and the junction held 4 bases outside the gene matches. CDR1 MDHEN and CDR2 SYDVKM come from the germline V gene. The CDR3, as DNA: TGTGCCAGCAGTTTCCAGGGGGAGCACACTGAAGCTTTCTTT. As protein: CASSFQGEHTEAFF.

This clone appeared a single time. The DNA of the CDR3 is TGTGCCAGCAGTTTAATTCGGGAAAGCTCTGGGGCCAACGTCCTGACTTTC. This translates into CASSLIRESSGANVLTF. The chain joins TRBV28 to TRBJ2-6; D may be TRBD2 (5 bases). The V gene's germline CDR1 is MDHEN and CDR2 SYDVKM. The V end was cut by 2 bases, the J end by 0 bases, with 11 bases between. This CDR3 spans 17 amino acids.

The V and J genes are TRBV9 and TRBJ1-2; tentatively, D is TRBD1 (6 bases). Trimming stripped 5 bases from V and 8 bases from J, with 22 bases between. CDR1 is SGDLS and CDR2 is YYNGEE in the germline V gene. This CDR3 region has 15 residues. CDR3 protein: CASRPRRGASSGYTF. CDR3 sequence (DNA): TGTGCCAGCAGACCAAGAAGGGGGGCCTCGAGCGGCTACACCTTC.

As DNA, the CDR3 is TGTGCCAGCAGCCCCCGACTAGCGGCGACCTACGAGCAGTACTTC. It codes for CASSPRLAATYEQYF. The chain combines TRBV7-9 with TRBJ2-7; the match to TRBD2 covers 9 bases. Germline values: CDR1 SEHNR, CDR2 FQNEAQ (reference sequence). CDR3 length: 15 amino acids. Trimming removed 5 bases from V and 2 bases from J; junction bases left unmatched: 7.

The chain joins TRBV29-1 to TRBJ1-2; 7 bases are a match to TRBD1. The germline V gene encodes CDR1 SQVTM and CDR2 ANQGSEA. The CDR3 runs 12 residues. After removal of 6 bases from V and 6 bases from J, the junction contained 7 bases not matched to a gene. In nucleotides, the CDR3 is TGCAGCGTCACGACAGGGCCTAATGGCTACACCTTC. The encoded protein is CSVTTGPNGYTF.

The V gene is TRBV2, the J gene TRBJ2-4; no firm D call. Trimming pared 0 bases from V and 0 bases from J, leaving 9 bases between. Germline V lookup: CDR1 SNHLY, CDR2 FYNNEI. This CDR3 is 16 amino acids long. CDR3 coding DNA: TGTGCCAGCAGTGAAGCGCTTTACGGAGCCAAAAACATTCAGTACTTC. Protein sequence: CASSEALYGAKNIQYF.

This clone was observed a single time. This rearrangement joins TRBV27 to TRBJ1-2; 8 bases map to TRBD1. V dropped 5 bases and J dropped 1; count of bases not matched to a gene: 6. The germline gives CDR1 MNHEY, CDR2 SMNVEV (reference sequence). The CDR3 has 15 amino acids. The CDR3 DNA follows: TGTGCCAGCAGTCCCGGACAGGGATTTAACTATGGCTACACCTTC. Protein: CASSPGQGFNYGYTF.

This rearrangement joins TRBV7-7 to TRBJ2-2; D perhaps matches TRBD1 (6 bases). V shed 5 bases and J shed 4 bases, with 14 bases lying between them. The CDR3 contains 15 residues. CDR1 and CDR2 (germline): SSHAT, FNYEAQ (reference sequence). In DNA form, the CDR3 reads TGTGCCAGCAGCCCACAGGGTAAGGGCACCGGGGAGCTGTTTTTT. Translating it yields CASSPQGKGTGELFF.

This clone is a singleton in its sample. The rearrangement uses TRBV6-1 and TRBJ2-7; D possibly matches TRBD1 or TRBD2 (5 bases each). Trimming pared 7 bases from V and 6 bases from J, leaving 19 bases between. The germline V gene has CDR1 MNHNS and CDR2 SASEGT. This CDR3 has 14 amino acids. This chain's CDR3 is CASKSTGRSGEQYF. The CDR3 nucleotides are TGTGCCAGCAAGTCCACGGGGCGGTCGGGCGAGCAGTACTTC.

CDR3 coding DNA: TGTGCCACTAGGACTGATCAAGAGACCCAGTACTTC. Its protein product is CATRTDQETQYF. The chain carries TRBV10-3 and TRBJ2-5; D perhaps matches TRBD2 (5 bases). Germline V gives CDR1 ENHRY, CDR2 SYGVKD. V lost 10 bases to trimming and J lost 2 bases, with 11 bases between them. The CDR3 is 12 amino acids.

V is TRBV28 and J is TRBJ2-2; D gene ambiguous. Germline V gene data show CDR1 as MDHEN and CDR2 as SYDVKM. The CDR3 length is 15 residues. V was pared by 3 bases and J by 2 bases, with 10 bases between. The DNA of the CDR3 is TGTGCCAGCAGTTTGGGGTTAGAAAACACCGGGGAGCTGTTTTTT. Translated: CASSLGLENTGELFF. Using reference TRBV28 and TRBJ2-2 for the parts outside the CDR3, the full variable domain is DVKVTQSSRYLVKRTGEKVFLECVQDMDHENMFWYRQDPGLGLRLIYFSYDVKMKEKGDIPEGYSVSREKKERFSLILESASTNQTSMYLCASSLGLENTGELFFGEGSRLTVL.

The chain combines TRBV28 with TRBJ2-1, with TRBD2 as a possible D gene (5 bases). Germline lookup yields CDR1 MDHEN and CDR2 SYDVKM. V lost 5 bases, J lost 9 bases, and 14 bases lay in between. This CDR3 region has 13 residues. The CDR3 nucleotides read TGTGCCAGCAGTATGCCGGGATTTGGTGAGCAGTTCTTC. It specifies CASSMPGFGEQFF.

V is TRBV19 and J is TRBJ2-1; 7 bases line up with TRBD2. J lost 6 bases, V lost 5 bases, and 10 bases had no gene match. Germline V gives CDR1 LNHDA, CDR2 SQIVND (reference sequence). CDR3 length: 15 residues. CDR3 residues: CASSVQAGPLNEQFF. In DNA form, the CDR3 reads TGTGCCAGTAGTGTCCAAGCGGGACCTCTCAATGAGCAGTTCTTC.

The CDR3 spells CASSFLRSGVHNEQFF. The CDR3 DNA follows: TGTGCCAGCAGTTTCTTGCGCAGCGGGGTGCACAATGAGCAGTTCTTC. This chain connects TRBV28 to TRBJ2-1; 7 bases are a match to TRBD2. There are 16 residues in the CDR3. Germline lookup yields CDR1 MDHEN and CDR2 SYDVKM. Trimming cost V 3 bases and J 5 bases; bases outside gene matches: 10. Using reference TRBV28 and TRBJ2-1 for the parts outside the CDR3, the full variable domain is DVKVTQSSRYLVKRTGEKVFLECVQDMDHENMFWYRQDPGLGLRLIYFSYDVKMKEKGDIPEGYSVSREKKERFSLILESASTNQTSMYLCASSFLRSGVHNEQFFGPGTRLTVL.

This chain uses TRBV19 with TRBJ2-1; 10 positions agree with TRBD2. V lost 3 bases and J lost 5; bases outside the gene matches: 4. CDR1 is LNHDA, CDR2 SQIVND, per germline (reference sequence). This CDR3 region has 15 residues. CDR3 coding DNA: TGTGCCAGTAGTATTGTACTAGCGGGAAACAATGAGCAGTTCTTC. Translating gives CASSIVLAGNNEQFF.